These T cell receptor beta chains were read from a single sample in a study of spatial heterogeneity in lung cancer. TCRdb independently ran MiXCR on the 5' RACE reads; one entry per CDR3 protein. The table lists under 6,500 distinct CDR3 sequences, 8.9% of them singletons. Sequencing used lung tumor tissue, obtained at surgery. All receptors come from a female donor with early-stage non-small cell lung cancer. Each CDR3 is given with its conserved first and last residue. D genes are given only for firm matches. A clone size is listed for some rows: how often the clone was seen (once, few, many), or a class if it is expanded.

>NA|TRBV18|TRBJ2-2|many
TGTGCCAGCTCACCATCTATCGCGAACACCGGGGAGCTGTTTTTT
CASSPSIANTGELFF
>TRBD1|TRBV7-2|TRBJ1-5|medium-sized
TGTGCCAGCAGCCCGACAGGGGGCAATCAGCCCCAGCATTTT
CASSPTGGNQPQHF
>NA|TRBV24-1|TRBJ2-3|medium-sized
TGTGCCACCAGTGATTCGACAGGTTCCGTTTATACGCAGTATTTT
CATSDSTGSVYTQYF
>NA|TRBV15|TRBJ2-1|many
TGTGCCACCAGCAGAGGTTTCCGGCAGGGAGGATTGGGTGAGCAGTTCTTC
CATSRGFRQGGLGEQFF
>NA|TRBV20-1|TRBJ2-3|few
TGCAGTGCTAGTAAGGGGCTAGCCGCAGATACGCAGTATTTT
CSASKGLAADTQYF
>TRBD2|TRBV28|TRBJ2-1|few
TGTGCCAGCAGAGGGACTAGCGGGATGGGGGAGCAGTTCTTC
CASRGTSGMGEQFF
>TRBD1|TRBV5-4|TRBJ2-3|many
TGTGCCAGCAGCTTCCGGGACAGGGGGCGATCGAATACGCAGTATTTT
CASSFRDRGRSNTQYF
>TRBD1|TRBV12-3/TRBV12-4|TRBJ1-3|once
TGTGCCAGCAGCTCCGGGACAGGGGCTGGAAACACCATATATTTT
CASSSGTGAGNTIYF
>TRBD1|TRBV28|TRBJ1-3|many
TGTGCCAGCAGCACAGGGGAGGCACCTGGAAACACCATATATTTT
CASSTGEAPGNTIYF
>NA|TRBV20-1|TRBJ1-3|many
TGCAGTGCGCAGCTTTTCGGGGGGGGAAACACCATATATTTT
CSAQLFGGGNTIYF
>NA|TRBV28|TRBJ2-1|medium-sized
TGTGCCAGCAGGGGAGACGCCAGCTCCTACAATGAGCAGTTCTTC
CASRGDASSYNEQFF
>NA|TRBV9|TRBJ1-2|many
TGTGCCAGCAGCGTAGGATTCGTCTGGGGCGAGGGAGTAAGCTATGGCTACACCTTC
CASSVGFVWGEGVSYGYTF
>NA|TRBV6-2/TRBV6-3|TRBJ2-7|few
TGTGCCAGCAGTTACGGGGGCAGGGTGTACTTC
CASSYGGRVYF
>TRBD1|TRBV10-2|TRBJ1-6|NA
TGCGCCAGCAGTCAGGACAGGGCGCGCTCACCCCTCCACTTT
CASSQDRARSPLHF
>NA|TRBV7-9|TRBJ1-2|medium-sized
TGTGCCAGCAGAAATGGTCCCGCAGCCAGCTATGGCTACACCTTC
CASRNGPAASYGYTF
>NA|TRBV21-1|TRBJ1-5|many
TGTGCCAGCAGCAAATTCGAAACCAGTCAGCCCCAGCATTTT
CASSKFETSQPQHF
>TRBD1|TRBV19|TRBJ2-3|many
TGTGCCAGTAGGAACAGGGGGCTGAGCACAGATACGCAGTATTTT
CASRNRGLSTDTQYF
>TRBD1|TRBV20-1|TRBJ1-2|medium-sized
TGCAGTGCTTCAAAAGGGACAGGAACTCGTGGGGACTATGGCTACACCTTC
CSASKGTGTRGDYGYTF
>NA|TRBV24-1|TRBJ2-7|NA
TGTGCCACTAGCCGAGGACCGCCCTACGAGCAGTACTTC
CATSRGPPYEQYF
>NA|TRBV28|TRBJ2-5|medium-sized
TGTGCCAGCAGTTTCCGTAACCAAGAGACCCAGTACTTC
CASSFRNQETQYF
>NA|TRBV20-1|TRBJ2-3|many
TGCAGTGCTCTGTATAGCACAGATACGCAGTATTTT
CSALYSTDTQYF
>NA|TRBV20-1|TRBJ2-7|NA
TGCAGTGCTAGTAAGGCAGGGGTTGGCTACGAGCAGTACTTC
CSASKAGVGYEQYF
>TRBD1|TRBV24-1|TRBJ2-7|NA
TGTGCCACCAGTTCAACCACAAGGACAGGGAACTACGAGCAGTACTTC
CATSSTTRTGNYEQYF
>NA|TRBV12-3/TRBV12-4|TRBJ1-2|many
TGTGCCAGCAGTTTAGACGGGTTCTATGGCTACACCTTC
CASSLDGFYGYTF
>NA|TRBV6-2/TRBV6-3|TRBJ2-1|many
TGTGCCAGCAGTTACTTCTACAATGAGCAGTTCTTC
CASSYFYNEQFF
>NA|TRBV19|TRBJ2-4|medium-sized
TGTGCCAGTAGTCCTCGCAGGGGAGCCAAAAACATTCAGTACTTC
CASSPRRGAKNIQYF
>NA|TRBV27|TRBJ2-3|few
TGTGCCAGCAGCCGTAGCGGTGGATATACGCAGTATTTT
CASSRSGGYTQYF
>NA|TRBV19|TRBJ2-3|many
TGTGCCAGTAGTCCGGACAGCTATACGCAGTATTTT
CASSPDSYTQYF
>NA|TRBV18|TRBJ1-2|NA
TGTGCCAGCTCACCCAGGGCAAGCGCGTATGGCTACACCTTC
CASSPRASAYGYTF
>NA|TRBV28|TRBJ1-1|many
TGTGCCAGCAGTTTCCCCCCGTCAGGCCTGAACACTGAAGCTTTCTTT
CASSFPPSGLNTEAFF
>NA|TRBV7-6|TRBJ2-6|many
TGTGCCAGCAGCCGGTCCTCCGGGGCTGGGGCCAACGTCCTGACTTTC
CASSRSSGAGANVLTF